Following are 17 T cell receptor beta chains from one sample sequenced in a study of PD-1 blockade in mismatch repair-deficient tumors. Here immunoSEQ multiplex PCR was the method, and the copy in TCRdb shows in-frame clones only, minus some. The sample records some 84,000 clones, approximately 84% being singletons. Sequences were derived from peripheral blood, sampled 12 weeks after starting pembrolizumab. Receptor source: an adult with mismatch repair-deficient cancer.

The rearrangement joins TRBV25-1 to TRBJ2-5; 8 bases are a match to TRBD2. The CDR3 covers 16 residues. Germline lookup yields CDR1 MGHDK and CDR2 SYGVNS. After removal of 2 bases from V and 5 bases from J, the junction contained 10 bases not matched to a gene. The CDR3 loop reads CASSEGTGREVETQYF. In DNA, the CDR3 is TGTGCCAGCAGTGAAGGCACAGGGCGGGAGGTTGAGACCCAGTACTTC.

This chain connects TRBV29-1 to TRBJ2-3; D not certain. The CDR3 consists of 13 residues. Trimming pared 5 bases from V and 2 bases from J, leaving 11 bases between. Germline CDR1 and CDR2: SQVTM and ANQGSEA. CDR3 sequence: CSVPGPYTDTQYF. The CDR3 DNA sequence: TGCAGCGTTCCCGGGCCTTACACAGATACGCAGTATTTT.

The chain has TRBV30 and TRBJ2-1; tentatively, D is TRBD1 (5 bases). There are 12 residues in the CDR3. Per the germline V gene, CDR1 is GTSNPN and CDR2 is SVGIG (reference sequence). V lost 5 bases, J lost 4 bases, and 9 bases lay in between. The CDR3 nucleotides are TGTGCCTGGGGGGCAGGGTACAATGAGCAGTTCTTC. Translating gives CAWGAGYNEQFF.

V and J are TRBV11-1 and TRBJ2-1; TRBD2 aligns across 15 bases. V lost 6 bases and J lost 12; bases outside the gene matches: 18. The CDR3 totals 18 residues. Germline CDR1 SGHAT, CDR2 FQDESV (reference sequence). CDR3 amino acids: CASSPGAGLAGGEMGQFF. The CDR3 coding sequence is TGTGCCAGCAGTCCCGGGGCAGGACTAGCGGGAGGGGAAATGGGGCAGTTCTTC.

CDR3 protein: CASSPRYQETQYF. For the CDR3, the DNA is TGTGCCAGCTCACCAAGGTACCAAGAGACCCAGTACTTC. The V gene is TRBV18, the J gene TRBJ2-5; no reliable D call. The ends were cut back, 2 bases at V and 0 bases at J, with 4 bases in the middle. Germline CDR1 and CDR2: KGHSH and LQKENI. The CDR3 runs to 13 residues.

The table lists this clone with a few counts. The chain links TRBV4-1 to TRBJ2-1; the D is unclear. CDR1 and CDR2 (germline): MGHRA, YSYEKL. V shed 1 base and J shed 6 bases, with 16 bases lying between them. The length of the CDR3 is 16 residues. This chain's CDR3 is CASSQALERASNEQFF. For the CDR3, the DNA is TGCGCCAGCAGCCAAGCTTTAGAAAGGGCGTCCAATGAGCAGTTCTTC.

This clone is a singleton in its sample. This chain links TRBV19 with TRBJ1-5; D is ambiguous. The CDR3 is made up of 15 amino acids. Germline V gene lookup returns CDR1 LNHDA and CDR2 SQIVND (reference sequence). Trimming stripped 1 base from V and 1 base from J, with 8 bases between. The CDR3 is CASSIGGRSNQPQHF. The CDR3 bases are TGTGCCAGTAGTATAGGGGGAAGGAGCAATCAGCCCCAGCATTTT.

J is TRBJ2-7 and V is TRBV19; 11 bases match TRBD2. V trimming: 6 bases; J trimming: 2 bases; junction bases outside the gene matches: 6. Per germline, CDR1 LNHDA and CDR2 SQIVND (reference sequence). This CDR3 has 15 amino acids. The CDR3 reads CASRFGTSGTYEQYF. CDR3 bases: TGTGCCAGTAGATTCGGGACTAGCGGAACCTACGAGCAGTACTTC.

This clone was counted a few times. The chain couples TRBV11-2 to TRBJ2-7, with D maybe TRBD2 (6 bases). In germline, CDR1 is SGHAT, CDR2 FQNNGV. CDR3 length: 14 amino acids. Trimming pared 5 bases from V and 1 base from J, leaving 12 bases between. The CDR3 sequence: CASSRARESYEQYF. CDR3 nucleotide sequence: TGTGCCAGCAGCCGAGCCCGGGAGTCCTACGAGCAGTACTTC. The full variable domain, its missing parts supplied by reference TRBV11-2 and TRBJ2-7, is EAGVAQSPRYKIIEKRQSVAFWCNPISGHATLYWYQQILGQGPKLLIQFQNNGVVDDSQLPKDRFSAERLKGVDSTLKIQPAKLEDSAVYLCASSRARESYEQYFGPGTRLTVT.

The rearrangement links TRBV27 to TRBJ1-6; D is unclear. Per germline, CDR1 MNHEY and CDR2 SMNVEV (reference sequence). This CDR3 spans 12 amino acids. Trimming took 7 bases from V and 6 from J, leaving 7 bases between them. The CDR3 loop reads CASTQSNSPLHF. CDR3 nucleotide sequence: TGTGCCAGCACCCAAAGTAATTCACCCCTCCACTTT.

The V call is TRBV19, the J call TRBJ2-7, with D perhaps given as TRBD1 or TRBD2 (5 bases each). The CDR3 length is 15 residues. Trimming removed 3 bases from V and 0 bases from J, with 12 bases in between. Germline CDR1 and CDR2: LNHDA and SQIVND (reference sequence). The CDR3 region has the DNA TGTGCCAGTAGTATCCCCGGGGCAAGCTCCTACGAGCAGTACTTC. Translated: CASSIPGASSYEQYF.

CDR3 nucleotide sequence: TGTGCCAGCAGCTCGGACAGCTACAATGAGCAGTTCTTC. It translates to CASSSDSYNEQFF. The chain joins TRBV7-3 to TRBJ2-1; TRBD1 is a possible D gene (6 bases). The V gene's germline CDR1 is SGHTA and CDR2 FQGTGA. The V end was cut by 4 bases, the J end by 3 bases, with 7 bases between. The CDR3 contains 13 residues.

The rearrangement uses TRBV10-2 and TRBJ1-2; D is possibly TRBD1 (5 bases). Germline CDR1 is WSHSY and CDR2 is SAAADI. With 4 bases removed from V and 1 base from J, the gap between germline ends came to 7 bases. This CDR3 is 13 amino acids long. CDR3: CASSVDSNYGYTF. CDR3 sequence (DNA): TGCGCCAGCAGTGTTGACAGTAACTATGGCTACACCTTC.

V and J are TRBV23-1 and TRBJ1-1; 11 bases agree with TRBD1. TRBV23-1 is noted as an ORF with a role that remains uncertain. V dropped 3 bases and J dropped 5; count of bases not matched to a gene: 8. CDR3 size: 16 residues. CDR3 nucleotides: TGCGCCAGCAGTCACCCCGGACAGGGGGCAAATACTGAAGCTTTCTTT. It specifies CASSHPGQGANTEAFF.

The J gene is TRBJ2-1, the V gene TRBV27, with D unresolved. The ends were cut back, 6 bases at V and 9 bases at J, with 15 bases in the middle. The CDR3 is 13 residues long. Germline V CDR1 and CDR2: MNHEY, SMNVEV (reference sequence). In DNA, the CDR3 is TGTGCCAGCAGCTCGCCCTACACCGGTGAGCAGTTCTTC. It specifies CASSSPYTGEQFF.

The genes are TRBV27 and TRBJ1-4, with 8 bases fitting TRBD1. From germline, CDR1 is MNHEY and CDR2 SMNVEV (reference sequence). The CDR3 has 16 residues. The V gene end was trimmed by 0 bases and the J gene end by 8 bases; junction bases not matched to a gene: 8. The CDR3 loop is CASSLSWTGTREKLFF. CDR3 bases: TGTGCCAGCAGTTTATCTTGGACAGGGACTAGAGAAAAACTGTTTTTT.

J is TRBJ2-3 and V is TRBV5-5, with D tentatively TRBD1 (6 bases). The V gene's germline CDR1 is SGHKS and CDR2 YYEKEE (reference sequence). The CDR3 loop spans 16 amino acids. The V gene lost 3 bases and the J gene lost 0 bases, with 14 bases spanning the gap. CDR3: CASSYGQLISTDTQYF. Written as DNA, the CDR3 is TGTGCCAGCAGCTACGGACAGCTAATTAGCACAGATACGCAGTATTTT. Combining the CDR3 with reference TRBV5-5 and TRBJ2-3 gives the whole variable domain DAGVTQSPTHLIKTRGQQVTLRCSPISGHKSVSWYQQVLGQGPQFIFQYYEKEERGRGNFPDRFSARQFPNYSSELNVNALLLGDSALYLCASSYGQLISTDTQYFGPGTRLTVL.